A single sample is the source of the 15 T cell receptor beta chains below, sequenced in a study of blood T cell repertoires in COVID-19. This table comes from immunoSEQ multiplex PCR, and its TCRdb copy is limited to in-frame clones, with some not included. The sample carries some 220,000 clones, about 82% recorded once. The sample consisted of peripheral blood. All receptors come from an older woman with active or convalescent COVID-19.

The chain recombines TRBV29-1 with TRBJ1-1, with TRBD1 as a possible D gene (6 bases). The ends were cut back, 0 bases at V and 1 base at J, with 12 bases in the middle. This CDR3 contains 15 residues. Germline lookup yields CDR1 SQVTM and CDR2 ANQGSEA. Here the CDR3 DNA reads TGCAGCGTTGAAGATCGTTGGGGGCGGAACACTGAAGCTTTCTTT. Protein product: CSVEDRWGRNTEAFF.

The genes are TRBV5-4 and TRBJ2-1; D gene uncertain. CDR1 and CDR2 (germline): SGHNT, YYREEE (reference sequence). The CDR3 is made up of 17 amino acids. The V end lost 0 bases, the J end lost 0 bases, and 13 bases lay between the germline ends. CDR3 bases: TGTGCCAGCAGCTTGGCCGGTGCGAGGAGCTCCTACAATGAGCAGTTCTTC. Translation gives CASSLAGARSSYNEQFF.

The J gene is TRBJ1-2, the V gene TRBV7-2, with D perhaps TRBD1 (5 bases). V lost 5 bases to trimming and J lost 8 bases, with 24 bases between them. CDR1 is SGHTA and CDR2 is FQGNSA in the germline V gene. CDR3 length: 16 residues. The CDR3, as DNA: TGTGCCAGCAGCCCGGGTCGGGGGACGGCACGTCTCGGCTACACCTTC. It specifies CASSPGRGTARLGYTF.

The chain has TRBV11-3 and TRBJ2-5; D perhaps matches TRBD2 (6 bases). Germline lookup yields CDR1 SGHNT and CDR2 YENEEA. V was clipped by 7 bases and J by 5 bases, with 20 bases between them. The length of the CDR3 is 15 residues. CDR3 nucleotide sequence: TGTGCCAGCACCAAGTCCCAGGGCCGGGGGGAGACCCAGTACTTC. Encoded protein: CASTKSQGRGETQYF.

This chain links TRBV2 with TRBJ2-3; a weak D match, TRBD2 (6 bases). Germline V gene sequence: CDR1 SNHLY, CDR2 FYNNEI. CDR3 length equals 14 residues. Between the trimmed V and J ends, which lost 6 bases and 7 bases, there was a span of 17 bases. The CDR3 nucleotides read TGTGCCAGCAGGCTAGCGAGAGAGGCGAATACGCAGTATTTT. Translated: CASRLAREANTQYF. The full variable domain, completed using reference TRBV2 and TRBJ2-3, is EPEVTQTPSHQVTQMGQEVILRCVPISNHLYFYWYRQILGQKVEFLVSFYNNEISEKSEIFDDQFSVERPDGSNFTLKIRSTKLEDSAMYFCASRLAREANTQYFGPGTRLTVL.

The V gene is TRBV7-9, the J gene TRBJ2-1; a possible D gene is TRBD2 (6 bases). V lost 5 bases and J lost 8, with 16 bases in between. Germline loops: CDR1 SEHNR, CDR2 FQNEAQ (reference sequence). The CDR3 sequence is 14 residues long. The CDR3 sequence is CASSPTGGYDEQFF. The CDR3 nucleotides are TGTGCCAGCAGCCCTACTGGGGGGTATGATGAGCAGTTCTTC.

This rearrangement joins TRBV6-1 to TRBJ1-5; 7 bases map to TRBD1. The CDR3 covers 13 residues. V gave up 4 bases and J gave up 4 bases; unmatched junction bases: 1. Germline CDR1 reads MNHNS; CDR2 reads SASEGT. The CDR3 loop is CASSVDRNQPQHF. The CDR3 bases are TGTGCCAGCAGTGTGGACAGGAATCAGCCCCAGCATTTT.

J is TRBJ1-4 and V is TRBV5-5, with TRBD1 matching 8 bases. From germline, CDR1 is SGHKS and CDR2 YYEKEE (reference sequence). Losses at the gene ends were 3 bases for V and 4 bases for J; bases not matched to a gene: 2. The CDR3 has 14 amino acids. CDR3 loop: CASSSTGGNEKLFF. Here the CDR3 DNA reads TGTGCCAGCAGCTCTACAGGGGGTAATGAAAAACTGTTTTTT.

This chain links TRBV18 with TRBJ1-2; TRBD1 agrees at 10 bases. V lost 5 bases and J lost 7; bases outside the gene matches: 7. CDR1 and CDR2 (germline): KGHSH, LQKENI. The CDR3 is made up of 14 amino acids. This CDR3 reads CASSGDRGGAGYTF. The CDR3 DNA is TGTGCCAGCTCAGGGGACAGGGGAGGTGCTGGCTACACCTTC.

The CDR3 sequence: CASSLGGETPRYGYTF. CDR3 coding DNA: TGTGCCAGCAGCTTAGGAGGAGAAACTCCTCGCTATGGCTACACCTTC. The rearrangement joins TRBV7-8 to TRBJ1-2; D unresolved. Germline V lookup: CDR1 SGHVS, CDR2 FQNEAQ. The length of the CDR3 is 16 residues. V shed 1 base and J shed 4 bases, with 16 bases lying between them.

This clone was found once. The genes are TRBV11-3 and TRBJ2-1, with D hard to call. V dropped 5 bases and J dropped 6 bases, with 17 bases sitting between them. Germline V gives CDR1 SGHNT, CDR2 YENEEA. The length of the CDR3 is 15 residues. This chain's CDR3 is CASSPPLTGSNEQFF. CDR3 sequence (DNA): TGTGCCAGCAGCCCTCCACTGACTGGATCCAATGAGCAGTTCTTC.

The chain uses TRBV18 and TRBJ2-3; weak D call: TRBD2 (6 bases). The germline V and J ends were trimmed by 2 bases and 1 base, with 13 bases remaining between them. Germline V gives CDR1 KGHSH, CDR2 LQKENI. This CDR3 has 16 residues. The CDR3 spells CASSPSKSSGTDTQYF. As DNA, the CDR3 is TGTGCCAGCTCACCAAGTAAGTCTAGCGGCACAGATACGCAGTATTTT.

With respect to this clone: Distinct nucleotide sequences in the sample also encode this CDR3. The chain's CDR3 is CASSLAGLAPSSYNEQFF. The CDR3 DNA is TGCGCCAGCAGCTTGGCAGGGCTAGCGCCGAGCTCCTACAATGAGCAGTTCTTC. V is TRBV5-1 and J is TRBJ2-1; possible D gene TRBD2, 6 bases. Trimming stripped 0 bases from V and 0 bases from J, with 16 bases between. Germline V gene sequence: CDR1 SGHRS, CDR2 YFSETQ. This CDR3 region has 18 residues. The full variable domain, in which reference TRBV5-1 and TRBJ2-1 provide the parts outside the CDR3, is KAGVTQTPRYLIKTRGQQVTLSCSPISGHRSVSWYQQTPGQGLQFLFEYFSETQRNKGNFPGRFSGRQFSNSRSEMNVSTLELGDSALYLCASSLAGLAPSSYNEQFFGPGTRLTVL.

This clone was seen only once. The genes are TRBV19 and TRBJ2-7; 8 bases map to TRBD1. Germline CDR1 reads LNHDA; CDR2 reads SQIVND (reference sequence). The CDR3 extends over 15 amino acids. V shed 3 bases and J 4 bases; nucleotides not matched to a gene: 8. DNA for the CDR3: TGTGCCAGTAGTATTGGGGCAGGGGGCGTTTACGAGCAGTACTTC. It is translated as CASSIGAGGVYEQYF.

This clone was recorded a few times. The rearrangement links TRBV5-4 to TRBJ2-5; no reliable D call. Germline V gene sequence: CDR1 SGHNT, CDR2 YYREEE (reference sequence). The V end lost 4 bases, the J end lost 0 bases, and 10 bases lay between the germline ends. This CDR3 comprises 14 residues. The CDR3 protein is CASSLDPDQETQYF. The CDR3 DNA is TGTGCCAGCAGCCTGGACCCAGACCAAGAGACCCAGTACTTC. Complete variable domain (other parts from reference TRBV5-4 and TRBJ2-5): ETGVTQSPTHLIKTRGQQVTLRCSSQSGHNTVSWYQQALGQGPQFIFQYYREEENGRGNFPPRFSGLQFPNYSSELNVNALELDDSALYLCASSLDPDQETQYFGPGTRLLVL.